Sequencing of this T cell receptor (beta chain) was carried out in a study of blood T cell repertoires in COVID-19. Across the study: The study drew acute and convalescent COVID-19 samples from the United States, Italy and Spain. The cDNA or gDNA used as material had been derived from T cells, B-cell-depleted T cells, or PBMCs.

Trimming took off 4 bases at V and 4 bases at J, with 17 bases between the two ends. CDR3 size: 16 residues. CDR1 is MGHRA, CDR2 YSYEKL, per germline. Original handling: Estimates of nucleated cell counts were drawn from the amplification of reference gene primers. Clones were sequenced by immunoSEQ multiplex PCR, and TCRdb holds only the in-frame ones, with some missing. The D gene and trimming were derived from the DNA, and the V and J assignments and clone size from that table. The data contain under 200,000 clones, 87% of them singletons. The receptor's source is a man aged 55 to 70 with active or convalescent COVID-19. The sequenced sample was peripheral blood. V gene TRBV4-1 combines with J gene TRBJ1-5, with a tentative D call TRBD1 (5 bases). CDR3 nucleotide sequence: TGCGCCAGCAGCCCTTATTTGGGACTGCTAAATCAGCCCCAGCATTTT. This translates into CASSPYLGLLNQPQHF.